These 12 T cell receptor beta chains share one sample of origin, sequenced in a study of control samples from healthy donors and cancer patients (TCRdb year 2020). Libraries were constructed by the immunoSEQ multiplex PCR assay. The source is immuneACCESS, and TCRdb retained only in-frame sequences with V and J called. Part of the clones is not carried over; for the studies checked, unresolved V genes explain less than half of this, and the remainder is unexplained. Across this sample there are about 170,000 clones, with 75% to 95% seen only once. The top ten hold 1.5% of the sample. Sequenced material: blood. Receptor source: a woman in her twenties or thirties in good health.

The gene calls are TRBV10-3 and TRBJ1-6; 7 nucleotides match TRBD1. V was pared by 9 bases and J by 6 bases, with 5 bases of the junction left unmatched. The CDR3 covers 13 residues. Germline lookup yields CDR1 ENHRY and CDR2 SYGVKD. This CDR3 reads CAIGTVGNSPLHF. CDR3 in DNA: TGTGCCATTGGGACAGTCGGTAATTCACCCCTCCACTTT.

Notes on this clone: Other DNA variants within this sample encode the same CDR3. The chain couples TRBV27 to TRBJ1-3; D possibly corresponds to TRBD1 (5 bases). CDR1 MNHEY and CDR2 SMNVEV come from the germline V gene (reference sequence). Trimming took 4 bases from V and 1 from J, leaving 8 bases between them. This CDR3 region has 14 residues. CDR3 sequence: CASSSGGSGNTIYF. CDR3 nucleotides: TGTGCCAGCAGTTCCGGGGGATCTGGAAACACCATATATTTT.

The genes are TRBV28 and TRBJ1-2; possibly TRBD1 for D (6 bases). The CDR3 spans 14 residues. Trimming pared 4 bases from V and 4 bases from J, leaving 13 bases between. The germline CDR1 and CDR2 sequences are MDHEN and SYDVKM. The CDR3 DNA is TGTGCCAGCAGTTACCGTACAGGGACCTATGGCTACACCTTC. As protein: CASSYRTGTYGYTF.

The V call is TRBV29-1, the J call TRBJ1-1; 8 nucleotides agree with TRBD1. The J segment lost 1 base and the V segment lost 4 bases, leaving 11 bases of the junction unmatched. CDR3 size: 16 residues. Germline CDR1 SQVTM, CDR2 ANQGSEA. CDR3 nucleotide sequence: TGCAGCGTTGGAAGGGGGACAGGTATCCCGAACACTGAAGCTTTCTTT. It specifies CSVGRGTGIPNTEAFF.

CDR3: CASSLDVTSTDTQYF. The CDR3 DNA sequence: TGTGCCAGCAGCCTGGACGTAACTAGCACAGATACGCAGTATTTT. This chain uses TRBV9 with TRBJ2-3; D uncertain. CDR1 SGDLS and CDR2 YYNGEE come from the germline V gene. This CDR3 is built from 15 residues. Trimming cost V 4 bases and J 0 bases, with 12 bases left between them.

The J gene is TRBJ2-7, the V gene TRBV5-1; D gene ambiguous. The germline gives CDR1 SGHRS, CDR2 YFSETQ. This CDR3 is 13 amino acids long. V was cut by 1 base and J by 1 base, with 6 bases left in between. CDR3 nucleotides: TGCGCCAGCAGCTTGACAGCTTCCTACGAGCAGTACTTC. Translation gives CASSLTASYEQYF.

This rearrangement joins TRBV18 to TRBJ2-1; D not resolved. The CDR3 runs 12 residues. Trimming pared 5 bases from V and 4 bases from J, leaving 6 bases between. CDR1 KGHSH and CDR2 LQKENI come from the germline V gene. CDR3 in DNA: TGTGCCAGCTCAGGCGAGTACAATGAGCAGTTCTTC. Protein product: CASSGEYNEQFF.

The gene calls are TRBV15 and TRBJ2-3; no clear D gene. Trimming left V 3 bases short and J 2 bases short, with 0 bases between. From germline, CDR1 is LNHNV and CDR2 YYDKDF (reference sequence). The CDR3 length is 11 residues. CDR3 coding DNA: TGTGCCACCAGCAGCACAGATACGCAGTATTTT. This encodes CATSSTDTQYF.

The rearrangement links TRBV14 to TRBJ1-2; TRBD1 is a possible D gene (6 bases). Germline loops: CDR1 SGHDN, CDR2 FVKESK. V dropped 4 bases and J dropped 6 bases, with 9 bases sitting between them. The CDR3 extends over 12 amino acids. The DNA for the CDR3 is TGTGCCAGCAGCCCGGGACACAATGGCTACACCTTC. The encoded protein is CASSPGHNGYTF.

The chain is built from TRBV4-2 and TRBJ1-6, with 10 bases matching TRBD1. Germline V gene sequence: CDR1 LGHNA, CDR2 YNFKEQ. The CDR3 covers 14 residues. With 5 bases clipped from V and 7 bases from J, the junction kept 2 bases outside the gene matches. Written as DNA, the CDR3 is TGTGCCAGCAGCGTGGACAGGGGGAATTCACCCCTCCACTTT. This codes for CASSVDRGNSPLHF.

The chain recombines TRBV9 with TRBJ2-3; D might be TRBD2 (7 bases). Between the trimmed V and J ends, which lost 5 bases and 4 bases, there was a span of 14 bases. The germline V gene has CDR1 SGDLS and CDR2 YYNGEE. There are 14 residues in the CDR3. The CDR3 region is CASRSGGGADTQYF. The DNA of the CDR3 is TGTGCCAGCAGGTCTGGGGGGGGCGCAGATACGCAGTATTTT.

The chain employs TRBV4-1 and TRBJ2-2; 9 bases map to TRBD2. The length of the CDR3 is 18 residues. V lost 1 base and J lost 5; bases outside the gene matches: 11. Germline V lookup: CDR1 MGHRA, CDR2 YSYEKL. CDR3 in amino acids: CASSQVDFAGGRTGELFF. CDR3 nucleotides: TGCGCCAGCAGCCAAGTGGACTTCGCGGGGGGGCGGACCGGGGAGCTGTTTTTT.